These 13 T cell receptor beta chains originate from one sample sequenced in a study of PD-1 blockade in mismatch repair-deficient tumors. Libraries were prepared by immunoSEQ multiplex PCR; TCRdb keeps only in-frame clonotypes and omits some of them. The table has under 95,000 clones, approximately 84% seen once. The specimen comprised peripheral blood, sampled 12 weeks after starting pembrolizumab. The receptors come from an adult with mismatch repair-deficient cancer.

The J gene is TRBJ2-5, the V gene TRBV5-1; 14 nucleotides line up with TRBD2. Gene TRBJ2-7 matches the end of the DNA better, so the J call may be wrong. Looked up from germline, CDR1 is SGHRS and CDR2 is YFSETQ. The CDR3 loop spans 16 amino acids. The CDR3 coding sequence is TGCGCCAGCCCCTTGGGGACTAGCGGGAGAAGGTACGAGCAGTACTTC. This encodes CASPLGTSGRRYEQYF.

This clone has only one observation. This chain uses TRBV5-1 with TRBJ2-1, with D unresolved. V lost 4 bases and J 5 bases, leaving 7 bases between the germline ends. This CDR3 has 12 residues. The germline V gene has CDR1 SGHRS and CDR2 YFSETQ. The chain's CDR3 is CASSRLDNEQFF. The CDR3 DNA is TGCGCCAGCAGCCGACTGGACAATGAGCAGTTCTTC.

This clone was recorded a few times. Here the CDR3 DNA reads TGTGCCAGCATCCTTGAGACCGGACGGTCCACCTTC. This codes for CASILETGRSTF. This rearrangement joins TRBV6-1 to TRBJ1-2; no reliable D call. Germline V CDR1 and CDR2: MNHNS, SASEGT. CDR3 length: 12 residues. The V and J ends lost 7 bases and 13 bases respectively, with 19 bases between them.

The genes are TRBV11-2 and TRBJ2-3; no definite D call. This CDR3 is 14 amino acids long. V lost 1 base and J lost 4, with 9 bases in between. CDR1 and CDR2 from the germline V gene are SGHAT and FQNNGV. CDR3 protein: CASSLGRGSDTQYF. The CDR3 DNA sequence: TGTGCCAGCAGCTTAGGACGTGGCTCAGATACGCAGTATTTT.

The V gene is TRBV6-5, the J gene TRBJ1-2; D is unresolved. CDR1 and CDR2 (germline): MNHEY, SVGAGI. The CDR3 spans 16 residues. V dropped 4 bases and J dropped 4 bases, with 19 bases sitting between them. In DNA form, the CDR3 reads TGTGCCAGCAGTTCCCCAGCCGGGAGCTCGGCCTATGGCTACACCTTC. Protein sequence: CASSSPAGSSAYGYTF.

The J gene is TRBJ1-5, the V gene TRBV5-5, with D possibly being TRBD1 (5 bases). The germline V gene has CDR1 SGHKS and CDR2 YYEKEE (reference sequence). The CDR3 covers 15 residues. V lost 3 bases and J lost 6, with 16 bases in between. The CDR3: CASSSQGRLGQPQHF. The CDR3 DNA reads TGTGCCAGCAGCTCGCAGGGTAGACTGGGTCAGCCCCAGCATTTT.

This chain connects TRBV11-2 to TRBJ2-2; D gene uncertain. The CDR3 totals 14 residues. The V gene's germline CDR1 is SGHAT and CDR2 FQNNGV. V was trimmed by 5 bases and J by 6 bases, leaving 13 bases between them. CDR3 sequence reads: CASSPPGRAGELFF. The CDR3 DNA reads as TGTGCCAGCAGCCCTCCCGGGCGCGCCGGGGAGCTGTTTTTT.

V gene TRBV27 combines with J gene TRBJ2-7; TRBD1 agrees at 7 bases. V shed 3 bases and J 2 bases; nucleotides not matched to a gene: 4. The CDR3 covers 14 residues. Germline CDR1 MNHEY, CDR2 SMNVEV (reference sequence). The CDR3 coding sequence is TGTGCCAGCAGTTTGACAGGGAGACCCTACGAGCAGTACTTC. This gives the protein CASSLTGRPYEQYF.

V is TRBV18 and J is TRBJ1-2, with TRBD1 as a possible D gene (6 bases). CDR3 size: 14 residues. Germline V CDR1 and CDR2: KGHSH, LQKENI. With 5 bases removed from V and 3 bases from J, the gap between germline ends came to 13 bases. The DNA of the CDR3 is TGTGCCAGCTCAGGTGGGGGGCCCTACTATGGCTACACCTTC. Its translation: CASSGGGPYYGYTF.

This rearrangement joins TRBV19 to TRBJ2-1; maybe TRBD2 (6 bases). The CDR3 spans 13 residues. The V end was cut by 6 bases, the J end by 6 bases, with 12 bases between. Germline loops: CDR1 LNHDA, CDR2 SQIVND (reference sequence). The DNA of the CDR3 is TGTGCCAGTAGGTGGGCGGGGCGCAATGAGCAGTTCTTC. It specifies CASRWAGRNEQFF.

In its sample, this clone was seen once. V is TRBV10-3 and J is TRBJ1-5; possibly TRBD1 for D (6 bases). This CDR3 has 14 amino acids. Trimming took 6 bases from V and 2 from J, leaving 11 bases between them. Looked up from germline, CDR1 is ENHRY and CDR2 is SYGVKD. This CDR3 reads CAISQGPGNQPQHF. The DNA of the CDR3 is TGTGCCATCAGCCAGGGGCCGGGCAATCAGCCCCAGCATTTT.

The J gene is TRBJ1-1, the V gene TRBV7-2; D is ambiguous. The CDR3 has 13 residues. V lost 7 bases to trimming and J lost 1 base, with 10 bases between them. Germline V lookup: CDR1 SGHTA, CDR2 FQGNSA. CDR3 residues: CASTPSPNTEAFF. DNA for the CDR3: TGTGCCAGCACCCCGTCCCCGAACACTGAAGCTTTCTTT. Full variable domain (missing parts from reference TRBV7-2 and TRBJ1-1): GAGVSQSPSNKVTEKGKDVELRCDPISGHTALYWYRQSLGQGLEFLIYFQGNSAPDKSGLPSDRFSAERTGGSVSTLTIQRTQQEDSAVYLCASTPSPNTEAFFGQGTRLTVV.

The chain uses TRBV2 and TRBJ1-3, with 9 bases fitting TRBD1. This CDR3 comprises 15 residues. V gave up 2 bases and J gave up 2 bases; unmatched junction bases: 1. Germline V gene sequence: CDR1 SNHLY, CDR2 FYNNEI. CDR3 amino acids: CASSERTGAGNTIYF. The CDR3 DNA is TGTGCCAGCAGTGAAAGGACAGGGGCTGGAAACACCATATATTTT.